The entry below gives a single T cell receptor beta chain sequence along with its context. Its antigen is unknown. This entry comes from a study of cytomegalovirus exposure and HLA in healthy donors. Study-wide results and limits: The study flagged around 150 TCR beta chains as cytomegalovirus-associated. According to a later analysis, most TCR beta chains associated with CMV appeared HLA-restricted.

PCR primers comprised 60 Vbeta and 13 Jbeta primers. The table came from immunoSEQ multiplex PCR; TCRdb's copy has only in-frame clones and leaves some out. The table has more than 95,000 clones, roughly 72% seen once. This CDR3 spans 14 amino acids. V lost 2 bases to trimming and J lost 5 bases; unmatched junction nucleotides: 2. CDR1 is ENHRY, CDR2 SYGVKD, per germline. This clonotype was obtained from a young woman in good health and CMV-seropositive. This chain links TRBV10-3 with TRBJ1-4, with 7 bases fitting TRBD1. Sequencing was done on a sample of PBMCs. CDR3 nucleotide sequence: TGTGCCATCAGTGAGGGGACAGACAATGAAAAACTGTTTTTT. It translates to CAISEGTDNEKLFF.